Sequencing of this T cell receptor (beta chain) was carried out in a study of T cell responses to AZD1222 COVID-19 vaccine. Study results and limitations: Close to half of all spike-specific TCRs reportedly target regions of the variants that are unmutated. Researchers report vaccine-associated CD4 TCRs spanning spike, with dominance at 160-218 and 743-854.

There are 15 residues in the CDR3. After removal of 4 bases from V and 2 bases from J, the junction contained 8 bases not matched to a gene. CDR1 is SGDLS and CDR2 is YYNGEE in the germline V gene. To note about this clone: What it binds is unknown.

Here immunoSEQ multiplex PCR was the method, and the copy in TCRdb shows in-frame clones only, minus some. The data show about 72,000 clones, about nine tenths seen once. V usage is TRBV9 and J usage is TRBJ2-7, with 8 bases lining up with TRBD1. The clonotype comes from an adult who received the AZD1222 COVID-19 vaccine. The sequences come from peripheral blood, collected 28 days after the second AZD1222 dose. CDR3 region: CASSIGQGETYEQYF. DNA for the CDR3: TGTGCCAGCAGCATAGGACAGGGCGAAACCTACGAGCAGTACTTC.